This T cell receptor beta chain emerged from a study of cytomegalovirus exposure and HLA in healthy donors. Primers for the PCR totalled 60 Vbeta and 13 Jbeta. Method: immunoSEQ multiplex PCR; TCRdb's copy keeps in-frame clones and lacks some. This repertoire includes about 140,000 clones. The CDR3 consists of 13 residues. Trimming took off 1 base at V and 7 bases at J, with 10 bases between the two ends. Germline V gene lookup returns CDR1 SGHAT and CDR2 FQNNGV. Notes on the study in general: Segments of the TCR beta V type were, in most cases, productive about 87% or about 30% of the time in an earlier analysis.

As for this clone: Its antigen is not identified.

J is TRBJ2-5 and V is TRBV11-2, with D possibly matching TRBD2 (5 bases). The receptor was derived from a man in his forties in good health and CMV-seronegative. Sequenced sample: PBMCs. CDR3 bases: TGTGCCAGCAGCTTAGTCCGGGAAGGGACCCAGTACTTC. Translated: CASSLVREGTQYF.